This TCR beta chain derives from a study of blood T cell repertoires in COVID-19. Across the whole study: Collection of acute and convalescent COVID-19 samples took place in the United States, Italy and Spain.

Participants were placed into cohorts based on the clinical history they reported. Libraries were prepared by immunoSEQ multiplex PCR; TCRdb keeps only in-frame clonotypes and omits some of them. The data contain 200,000 to 250,000 clones, 75% to 85% of them singletons. Sequenced input: PBMCs or T cells enriched from blood (not recorded which). The TCR originated in a man aged 30 to 39 with acute COVID-19.

This chain's CDR3 is CASSDSSKGLFF. The CDR3 DNA sequence: TGTGCCAGCAGCGACAGTTCGAAGGGACTGTTTTTT. The rearrangement uses TRBV3-1 (or the pseudogene TRBV3-2) and TRBJ1-4; D may be TRBD1 (5 bases). Between the trimmed V and J ends, which lost 5 bases and 13 bases, there was a span of 14 bases. The germline CDR1 and CDR2 sequences are LGHDT and YNNKEL (reference sequence). The CDR3 runs to 12 residues.